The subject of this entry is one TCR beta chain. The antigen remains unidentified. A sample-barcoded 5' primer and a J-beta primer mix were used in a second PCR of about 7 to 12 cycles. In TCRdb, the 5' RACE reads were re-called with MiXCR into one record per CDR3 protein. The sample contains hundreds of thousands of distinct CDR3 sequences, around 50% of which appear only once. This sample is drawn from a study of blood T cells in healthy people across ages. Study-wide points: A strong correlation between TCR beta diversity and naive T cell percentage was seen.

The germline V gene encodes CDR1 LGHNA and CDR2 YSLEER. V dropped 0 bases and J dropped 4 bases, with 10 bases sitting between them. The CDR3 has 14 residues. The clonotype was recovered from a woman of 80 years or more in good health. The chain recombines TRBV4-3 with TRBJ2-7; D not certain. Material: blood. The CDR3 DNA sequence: TGCGCCAGCAGCCAAGATGAACAACAGTACGAGCAGTACTTC. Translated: CASSQDEQQYEQYF.